This record concerns one T cell receptor (beta chain) sequence. Random hexamers were used to reverse transcribe the RNA input (about 0.45 to 1 ug). TCRdb analysed the immunoSEQ multiplex PCR reads with MiXCR anew, one entry per CDR3 protein. Of around 100,000 distinct CDR3 sequences detected, 95% appear once; the ten largest clones hold 0.3% to 0.35%. The data were taken from a study of CD8 T cells in Susac syndrome. CDR3 length: 11 residues. V was clipped by 5 bases and J by 6 bases, with 10 bases between them. Germline V gene data show CDR1 as SQVTM and CDR2 as ANQGSEA. The V gene is TRBV29-1, the J gene TRBJ1-2; D possibly corresponds to TRBD1 (5 bases). This clonotype originated in a human donor with Susac syndrome. The sequencing sample was made of CD8+ T cells from PBMCs. In nucleotides, the CDR3 is TGCAGCGTTCTTGACAGAAATGGCTACACCTTC. As protein: CSVLDRNGYTF.